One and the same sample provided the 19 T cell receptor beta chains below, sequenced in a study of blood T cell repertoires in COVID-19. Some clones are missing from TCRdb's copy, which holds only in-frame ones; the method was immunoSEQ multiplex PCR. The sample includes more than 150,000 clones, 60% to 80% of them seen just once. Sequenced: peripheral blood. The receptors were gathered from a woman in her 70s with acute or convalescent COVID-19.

In DNA form, the CDR3 reads TGTGCCAGCAGTTTATCCCCTGCGGGAGTCTCCTACGAGCAGTACTTC. Translating it yields CASSLSPAGVSYEQYF. The rearrangement uses TRBV27 and TRBJ2-7; 7 bases fit TRBD2. The trim removed 0 bases at V and 0 bases at J, leaving 5 bases unmatched. This CDR3 is built from 16 residues. Looked up from germline, CDR1 is MNHEY and CDR2 is SMNVEV (reference sequence).

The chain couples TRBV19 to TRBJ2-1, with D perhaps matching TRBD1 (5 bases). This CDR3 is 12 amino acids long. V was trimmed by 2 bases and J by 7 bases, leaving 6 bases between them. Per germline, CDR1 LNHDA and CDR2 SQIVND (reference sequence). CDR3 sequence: CASSIPGNEQFF. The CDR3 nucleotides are TGTGCCAGTAGTATACCAGGGAATGAGCAGTTCTTC.

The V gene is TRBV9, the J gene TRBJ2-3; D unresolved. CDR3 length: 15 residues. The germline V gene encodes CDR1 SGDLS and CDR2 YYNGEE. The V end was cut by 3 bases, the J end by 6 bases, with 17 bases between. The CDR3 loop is CASSALRGSVDTQYF. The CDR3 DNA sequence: TGTGCCAGCAGCGCCCTACGCGGCTCCGTGGATACGCAGTATTTT.

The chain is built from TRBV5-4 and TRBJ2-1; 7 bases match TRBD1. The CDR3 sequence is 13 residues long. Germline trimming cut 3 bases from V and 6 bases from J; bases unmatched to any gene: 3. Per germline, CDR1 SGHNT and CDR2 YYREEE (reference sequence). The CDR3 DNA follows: TGTGCCAGCAGCTCGACAGGGAGCAATGAGCAGTTCTTC. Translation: CASSSTGSNEQFF.

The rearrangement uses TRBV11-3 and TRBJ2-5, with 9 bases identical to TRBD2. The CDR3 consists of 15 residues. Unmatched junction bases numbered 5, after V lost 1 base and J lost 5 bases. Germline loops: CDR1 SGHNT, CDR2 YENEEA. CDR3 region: CASSLGASGTETQYF. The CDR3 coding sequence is TGTGCCAGCAGCTTAGGAGCTAGCGGGACGGAGACCCAGTACTTC.

The CDR3 nucleotides read TGTGCCTGGAGAGGGTTCTGGGGGGGGCGCGCCGGGGAAGCTTTCTTT. Translating it yields CAWRGFWGGRAGEAFF. The chain links TRBV30 to TRBJ1-1, with a possible D match to TRBD1 (6 bases). Trimming removed 3 bases from V and 8 bases from J, with 25 bases in between. Germline V gives CDR1 GTSNPN, CDR2 SVGIG (reference sequence). The CDR3 contains 16 residues.

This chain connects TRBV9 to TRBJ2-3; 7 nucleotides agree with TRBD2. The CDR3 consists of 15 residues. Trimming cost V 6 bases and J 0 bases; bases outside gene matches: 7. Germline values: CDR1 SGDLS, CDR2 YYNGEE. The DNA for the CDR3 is TGTGCCAGCACCTCCACAGCGGGAAGCACAGATACGCAGTATTTT. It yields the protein CASTSTAGSTDTQYF. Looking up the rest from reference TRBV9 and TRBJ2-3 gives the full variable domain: DSGVTQTPKHLITATGQRVTLRCSPRSGDLSVYWYQQSLDQGLQFLIQYYNGEERAKGNILERFSAQQFPDLHSELNLSSLELGDSALYFCASTSTAGSTDTQYFGPGTRLTVL.

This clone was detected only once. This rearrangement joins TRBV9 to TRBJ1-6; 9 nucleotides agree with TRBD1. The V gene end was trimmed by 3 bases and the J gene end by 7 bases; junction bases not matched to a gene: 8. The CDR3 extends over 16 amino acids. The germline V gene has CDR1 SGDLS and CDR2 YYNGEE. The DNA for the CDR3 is TGTGCCAGCAGCGGAGGGACAGGGTCTTGGAATTCACCCCTCCACTTT. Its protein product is CASSGGTGSWNSPLHF.

CDR3 protein: CASSFEGTPGREFF. For the CDR3, the DNA is TGTGCCAGCAGCTTCGAGGGGACTCCGGGGCGTGAGTTCTTC. This chain uses TRBV5-5 with TRBJ2-1; tentative D call: TRBD2 (6 bases). This CDR3 has 14 residues. Looked up from germline, CDR1 is SGHKS and CDR2 is YYEKEE (reference sequence). V was trimmed by 2 bases and J by 14 bases, leaving 20 bases between them. Based on the CDR3 plus reference TRBV5-5 and TRBJ2-1, the full variable domain is DAGVTQSPTHLIKTRGQQVTLRCSPISGHKSVSWYQQVLGQGPQFIFQYYEKEERGRGNFPDRFSARQFPNYSSELNVNALLLGDSALYLCASSFEGTPGREFFGPGTRLTVL.

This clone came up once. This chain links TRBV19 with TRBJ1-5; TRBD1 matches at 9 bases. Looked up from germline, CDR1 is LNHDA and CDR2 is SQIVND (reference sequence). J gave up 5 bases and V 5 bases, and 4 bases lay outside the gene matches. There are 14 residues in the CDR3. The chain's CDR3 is CASSVTGGYQPQHF. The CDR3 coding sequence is TGTGCCAGTAGTGTGACAGGGGGATATCAGCCCCAGCATTTT.

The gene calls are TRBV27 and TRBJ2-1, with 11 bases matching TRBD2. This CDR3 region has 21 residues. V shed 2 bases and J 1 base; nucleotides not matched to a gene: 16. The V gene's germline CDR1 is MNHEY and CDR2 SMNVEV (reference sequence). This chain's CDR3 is CASSLDWVAGGELESYNEQFF. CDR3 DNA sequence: TGTGCCAGCAGTTTAGACTGGGTAGCGGGAGGGGAGCTGGAGTCCTACAATGAGCAGTTCTTC.

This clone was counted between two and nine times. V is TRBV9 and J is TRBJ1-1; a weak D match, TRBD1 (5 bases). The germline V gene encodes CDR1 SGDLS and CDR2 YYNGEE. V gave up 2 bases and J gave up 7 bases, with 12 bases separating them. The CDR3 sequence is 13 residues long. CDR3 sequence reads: CASSVGARGEAFF. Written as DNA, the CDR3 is TGTGCCAGCAGCGTTGGGGCTAGGGGTGAAGCTTTCTTT. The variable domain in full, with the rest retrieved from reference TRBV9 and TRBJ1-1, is DSGVTQTPKHLITATGQRVTLRCSPRSGDLSVYWYQQSLDQGLQFLIQYYNGEERAKGNILERFSAQQFPDLHSELNLSSLELGDSALYFCASSVGARGEAFFGQGTRLTVV.

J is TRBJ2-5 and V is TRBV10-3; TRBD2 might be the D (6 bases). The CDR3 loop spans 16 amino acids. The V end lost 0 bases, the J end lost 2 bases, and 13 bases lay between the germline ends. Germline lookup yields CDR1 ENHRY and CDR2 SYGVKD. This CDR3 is CAISESSGDGQETQYF. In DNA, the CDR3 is TGTGCCATCAGTGAGTCATCGGGGGACGGACAAGAGACCCAGTACTTC.

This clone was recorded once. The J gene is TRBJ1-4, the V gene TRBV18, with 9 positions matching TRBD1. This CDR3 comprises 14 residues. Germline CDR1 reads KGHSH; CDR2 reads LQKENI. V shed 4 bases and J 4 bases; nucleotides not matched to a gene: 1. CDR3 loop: CASSRTGDNEKLFF. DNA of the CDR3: TGTGCCAGCTCACGGACAGGGGATAATGAAAAACTGTTTTTT. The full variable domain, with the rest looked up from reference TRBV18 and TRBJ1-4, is NAGVMQNPRHLVRRRGQEARLRCSPMKGHSHVYWYRQLPEEGLKFMVYLQKENIIDESGMPKERFSAEFPKEGPSILRIQQVVRGDSAAYFCASSRTGDNEKLFFGSGTQLSVL.

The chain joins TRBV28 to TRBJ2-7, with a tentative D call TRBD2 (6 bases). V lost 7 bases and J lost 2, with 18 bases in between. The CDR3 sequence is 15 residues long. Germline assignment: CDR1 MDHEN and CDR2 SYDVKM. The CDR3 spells CASNLGSSVPYEQYF. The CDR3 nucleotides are TGTGCCAGCAACCTGGGGTCTAGCGTCCCCTACGAGCAGTACTTC.

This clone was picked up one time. The CDR3 nucleotides read TGTGCCAGCTCACCAGGGGTTAAGATGACAGGGAACACTGGGGCCAACGTCCTGACTTTC. This codes for CASSPGVKMTGNTGANVLTF. V is TRBV18 and J is TRBJ2-6, with 7 bases fitting TRBD1. V was clipped by 2 bases and J by 2 bases; unmatched bases: 15. Germline V CDR1 and CDR2: KGHSH, LQKENI. The CDR3 sequence is 20 residues long. Using reference TRBV18 and TRBJ2-6 for the parts outside the CDR3, the full variable domain is NAGVMQNPRHLVRRRGQEARLRCSPMKGHSHVYWYRQLPEEGLKFMVYLQKENIIDESGMPKERFSAEFPKEGPSILRIQQVVRGDSAAYFCASSPGVKMTGNTGANVLTFGAGSRLTVL.

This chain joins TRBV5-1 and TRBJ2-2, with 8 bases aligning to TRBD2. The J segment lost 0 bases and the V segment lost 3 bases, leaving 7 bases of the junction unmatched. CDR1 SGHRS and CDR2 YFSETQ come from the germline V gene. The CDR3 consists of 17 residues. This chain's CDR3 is CASSSESGLANTGELFF. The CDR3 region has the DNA TGCGCCAGCAGCTCCGAATCGGGACTAGCGAACACCGGGGAGCTGTTTTTT.

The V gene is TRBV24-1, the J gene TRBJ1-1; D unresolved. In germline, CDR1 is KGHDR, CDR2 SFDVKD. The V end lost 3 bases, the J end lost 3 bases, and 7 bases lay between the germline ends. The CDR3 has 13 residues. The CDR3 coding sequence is TGTGCCACCAGTGATGATCTAGACACTGAAGCTTTCTTT. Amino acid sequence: CATSDDLDTEAFF.

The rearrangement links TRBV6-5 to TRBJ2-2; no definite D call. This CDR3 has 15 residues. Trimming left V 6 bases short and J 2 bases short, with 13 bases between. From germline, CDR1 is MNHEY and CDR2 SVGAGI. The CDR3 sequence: CASSLGSYNTGELFF. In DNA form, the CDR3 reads TGTGCCAGCAGCCTCGGGTCGTATAACACCGGGGAGCTGTTTTTT.